This T cell receptor beta chain came from a study of T cell changes during pregnancy in multiple sclerosis. This clone was counted a few times. Assay used: immunoSEQ multiplex PCR; TCRdb lists only in-frame clones, some missing. Of 40,000 or so clones listed, roughly 88% are singletons. With V trimmed by 3 bases and J by 6 bases, 10 bases remained unmatched. The length of the CDR3 is 15 residues. Germline loops: CDR1 SGHRS, CDR2 YFSETQ. The material was CD8+ T cells from peripheral blood mononuclear cells, obtained in the first trimester of pregnancy. V usage is TRBV5-1 and J usage is TRBJ2-7; 9 bases map to TRBD1. The TCR sequence derives from a female donor with multiple sclerosis, enrolled in a pregnancy study. CDR3 in amino acids: CASSSVGTGSLEQYF. CDR3 bases: TGCGCCAGCAGCTCCGTCGGGACAGGGTCCCTCGAGCAGTACTTC.